The sequence of this T cell receptor (beta chain) was determined in a study of blood T cell repertoires in COVID-19. This clone occurred once. The CDR3 runs to 14 residues. The V gene lost 4 bases and the J gene lost 3 bases, with 12 bases spanning the gap. The germline gives CDR1 SGHDN, CDR2 FVKESK. This table comes from immunoSEQ multiplex PCR, and its TCRdb copy is limited to in-frame clones, with some not included. The table lists approximately 270,000 clones, about 89% of them singletons. This TCR came from a human donor in a cohort exposed to, infected with or recovered from COVID-19 (not recorded which). The donor label of this sample is uncertain. The gene calls are TRBV14 and TRBJ1-1, with D uncertain. The sample taken for sequencing was PBMCs or T cells enriched from blood (not recorded which). CDR3 residues: CASSLGGRHTEAFF. CDR3 sequence (DNA): TGTGCCAGCAGCCTCGGTGGGAGGCACACTGAAGCTTTCTTT.